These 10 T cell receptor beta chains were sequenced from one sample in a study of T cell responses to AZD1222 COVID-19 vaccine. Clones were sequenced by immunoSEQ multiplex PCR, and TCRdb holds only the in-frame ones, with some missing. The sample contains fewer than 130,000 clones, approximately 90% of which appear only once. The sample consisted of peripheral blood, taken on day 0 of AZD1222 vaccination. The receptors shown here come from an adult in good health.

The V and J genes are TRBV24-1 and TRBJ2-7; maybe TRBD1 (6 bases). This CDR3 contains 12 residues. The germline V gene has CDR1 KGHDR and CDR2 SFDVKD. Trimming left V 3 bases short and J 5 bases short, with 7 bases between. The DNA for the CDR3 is TGTGCCACCAGTGATAGGGACAACGAGCAGTACTTC. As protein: CATSDRDNEQYF.

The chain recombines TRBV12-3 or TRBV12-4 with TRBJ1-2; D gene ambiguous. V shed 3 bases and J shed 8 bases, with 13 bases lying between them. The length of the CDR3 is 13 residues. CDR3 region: CASSFGPVVGYTF. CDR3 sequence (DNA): TGTGCCAGCAGTTTCGGGCCCGTCGTAGGCTACACCTTC.

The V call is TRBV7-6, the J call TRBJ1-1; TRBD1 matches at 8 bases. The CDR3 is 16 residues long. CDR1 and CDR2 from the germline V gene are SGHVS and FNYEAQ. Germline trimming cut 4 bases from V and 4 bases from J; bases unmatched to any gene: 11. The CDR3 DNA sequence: TGTGCCAGCAGCTCCGGGAAAGGACAGGGTGGCACTGAAGCTTTCTTT. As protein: CASSSGKGQGGTEAFF. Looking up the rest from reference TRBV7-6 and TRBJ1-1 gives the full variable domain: GAGVSQSPRYKVTKRGQDVALRCDPISGHVSLYWYRQALGQGPEFLTYFNYEAQQDKSGLPNDRFSAERPEGSISTLTIQRTEQRDSAMYRCASSSGKGQGGTEAFFGQGTRLTVV.

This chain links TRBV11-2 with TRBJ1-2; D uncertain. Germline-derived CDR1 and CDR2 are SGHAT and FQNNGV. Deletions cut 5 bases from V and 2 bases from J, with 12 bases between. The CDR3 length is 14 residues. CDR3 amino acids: CASSPRERNYGYTF. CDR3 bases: TGTGCCAGCAGCCCCCGGGAACGGAACTATGGCTACACCTTC.

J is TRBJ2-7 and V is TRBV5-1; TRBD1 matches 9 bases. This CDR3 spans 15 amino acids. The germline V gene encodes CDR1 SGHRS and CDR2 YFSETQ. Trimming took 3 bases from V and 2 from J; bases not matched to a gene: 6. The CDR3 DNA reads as TGCGCCAGCAGCTCGGTGGGGACAGGGACCTACGAGCAGTACTTC. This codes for CASSSVGTGTYEQYF.

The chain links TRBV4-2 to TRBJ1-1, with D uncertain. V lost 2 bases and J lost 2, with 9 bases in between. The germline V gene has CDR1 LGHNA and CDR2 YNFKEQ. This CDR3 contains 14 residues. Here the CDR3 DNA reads TGTGCCAGCAGCCAAAACAAGCGTAACACTGAAGCTTTCTTT. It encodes CASSQNKRNTEAFF.

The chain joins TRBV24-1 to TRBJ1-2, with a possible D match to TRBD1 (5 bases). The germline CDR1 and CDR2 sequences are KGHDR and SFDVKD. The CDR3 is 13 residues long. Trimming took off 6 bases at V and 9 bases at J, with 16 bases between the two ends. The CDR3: CATSSPEGRRYTF. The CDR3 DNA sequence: TGTGCCACCAGTTCCCCCGAGGGGAGACGCTACACCTTC.

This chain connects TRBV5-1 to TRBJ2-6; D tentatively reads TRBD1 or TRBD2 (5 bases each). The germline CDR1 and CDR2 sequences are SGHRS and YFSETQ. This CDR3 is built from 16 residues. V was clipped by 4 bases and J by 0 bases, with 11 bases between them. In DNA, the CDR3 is TGCGCCAGCAGCCCGGGACCTTCCTCTGGGGCCAACGTCCTGACTTTC. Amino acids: CASSPGPSSGANVLTF.

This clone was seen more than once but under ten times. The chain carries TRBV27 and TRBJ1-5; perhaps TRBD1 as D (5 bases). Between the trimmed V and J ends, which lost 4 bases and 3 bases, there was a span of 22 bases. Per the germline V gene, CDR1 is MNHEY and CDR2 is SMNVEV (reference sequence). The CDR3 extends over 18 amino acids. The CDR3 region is CASSSNPGTGGPNQPQHF. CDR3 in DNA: TGTGCCAGCAGTTCAAATCCCGGGACGGGGGGTCCCAATCAGCCCCAGCATTTT.

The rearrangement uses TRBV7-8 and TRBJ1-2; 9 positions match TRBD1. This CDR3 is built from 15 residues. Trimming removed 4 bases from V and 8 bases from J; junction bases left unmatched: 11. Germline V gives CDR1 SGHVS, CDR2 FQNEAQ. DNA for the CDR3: TGTGCCAGCAGCTCACTACAGGGGGCGCTTGGCGGCTACACCTTC. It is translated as CASSSLQGALGGYTF.